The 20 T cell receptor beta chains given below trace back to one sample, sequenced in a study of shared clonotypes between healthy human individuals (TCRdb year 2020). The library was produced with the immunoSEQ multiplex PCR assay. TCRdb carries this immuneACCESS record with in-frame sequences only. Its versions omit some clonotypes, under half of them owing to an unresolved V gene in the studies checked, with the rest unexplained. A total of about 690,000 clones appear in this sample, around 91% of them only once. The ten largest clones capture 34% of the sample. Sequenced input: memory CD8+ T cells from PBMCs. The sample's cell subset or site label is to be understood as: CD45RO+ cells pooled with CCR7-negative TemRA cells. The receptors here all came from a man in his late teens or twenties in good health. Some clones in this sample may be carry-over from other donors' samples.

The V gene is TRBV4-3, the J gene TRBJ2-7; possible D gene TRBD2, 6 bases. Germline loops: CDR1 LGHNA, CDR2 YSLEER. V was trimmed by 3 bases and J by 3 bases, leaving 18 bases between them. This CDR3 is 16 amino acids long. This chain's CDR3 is CASSHLREAFIYEQYF. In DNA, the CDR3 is TGCGCCAGCAGCCACCTCAGGGAGGCCTTCATCTACGAGCAGTACTTC.

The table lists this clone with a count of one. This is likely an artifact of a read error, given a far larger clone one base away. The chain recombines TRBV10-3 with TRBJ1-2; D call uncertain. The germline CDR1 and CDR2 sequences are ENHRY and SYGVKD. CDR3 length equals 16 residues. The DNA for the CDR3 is TGTGCCAGCAGTTACTCGCGGACTCCAATAGAATATGGCCACACCTTC. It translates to CASSYSRTPIEYGHTF.

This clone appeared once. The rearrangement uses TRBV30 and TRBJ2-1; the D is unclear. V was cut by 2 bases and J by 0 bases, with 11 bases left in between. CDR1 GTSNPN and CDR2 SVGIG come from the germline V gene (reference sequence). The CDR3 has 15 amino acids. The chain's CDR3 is CAWSYTHSSYNEQFF. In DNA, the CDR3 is TGTGCCTGGAGTTATACTCACAGCTCCTACAATGAGCAGTTCTTC. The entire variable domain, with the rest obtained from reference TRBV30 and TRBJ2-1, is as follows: SQTIHQWPATLVQPVGSPLSLECTVEGTSNPNLYWYRQAAGRGLQLLFYSVGIGQISSEVPQNLSASRPQDRQFILSSKKLLLSDSGFYLCAWSYTHSSYNEQFFGPGTRLTVL.

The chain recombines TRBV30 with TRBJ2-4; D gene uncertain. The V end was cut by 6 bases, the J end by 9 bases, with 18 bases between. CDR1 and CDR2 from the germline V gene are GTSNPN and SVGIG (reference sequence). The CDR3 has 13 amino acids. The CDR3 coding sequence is TGTGCCTGTCAGGACGGACGGCTGGGCATTCAGTACTTC. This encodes CACQDGRLGIQYF. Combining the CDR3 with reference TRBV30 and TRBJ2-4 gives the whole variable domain SQTIHQWPATLVQPVGSPLSLECTVEGTSNPNLYWYRQAAGRGLQLLFYSVGIGQISSEVPQNLSASRPQDRQFILSSKKLLLSDSGFYLCACQDGRLGIQYFGAGTRLSVL.

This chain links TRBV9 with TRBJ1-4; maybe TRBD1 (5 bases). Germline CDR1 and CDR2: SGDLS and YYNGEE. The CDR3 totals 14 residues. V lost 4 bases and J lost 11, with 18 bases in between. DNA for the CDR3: TGTGCCAGCAGCCCGAGCGGGGCCCCTGGGAAACTGTTTTTT. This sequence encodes CASSPSGAPGKLFF.

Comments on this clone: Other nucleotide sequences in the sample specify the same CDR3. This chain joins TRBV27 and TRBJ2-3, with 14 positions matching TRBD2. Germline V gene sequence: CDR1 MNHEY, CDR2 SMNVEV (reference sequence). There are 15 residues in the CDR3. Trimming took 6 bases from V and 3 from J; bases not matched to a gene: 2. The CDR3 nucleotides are TGTGCCAGCAGAGGACTAGCGGGAGGTACAGATACGCAGTATTTT. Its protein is CASRGLAGGTDTQYF.

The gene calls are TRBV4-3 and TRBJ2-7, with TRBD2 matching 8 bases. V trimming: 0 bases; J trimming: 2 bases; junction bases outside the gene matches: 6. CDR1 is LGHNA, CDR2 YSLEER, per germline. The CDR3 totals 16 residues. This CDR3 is CASSQDLSGSTYEQYF. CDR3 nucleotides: TGCGCCAGCAGCCAAGATTTAAGCGGGAGCACCTACGAGCAGTACTTC.

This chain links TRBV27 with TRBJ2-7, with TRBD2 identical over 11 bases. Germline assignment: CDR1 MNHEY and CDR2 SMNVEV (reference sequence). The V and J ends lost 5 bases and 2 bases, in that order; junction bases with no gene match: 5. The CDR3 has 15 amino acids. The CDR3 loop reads CASSHGTSGPYEQYF. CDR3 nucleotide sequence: TGTGCCAGCAGTCACGGGACTAGCGGACCCTACGAGCAGTACTTC.

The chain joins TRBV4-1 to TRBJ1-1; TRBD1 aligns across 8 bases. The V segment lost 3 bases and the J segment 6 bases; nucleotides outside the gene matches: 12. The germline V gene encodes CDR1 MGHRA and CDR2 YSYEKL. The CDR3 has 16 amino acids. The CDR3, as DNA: TGCGCCAGCAGCCAGCCCAGGGGGCGGGTCTTGGCTGAAGCTTTCTTT. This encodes CASSQPRGRVLAEAFF.

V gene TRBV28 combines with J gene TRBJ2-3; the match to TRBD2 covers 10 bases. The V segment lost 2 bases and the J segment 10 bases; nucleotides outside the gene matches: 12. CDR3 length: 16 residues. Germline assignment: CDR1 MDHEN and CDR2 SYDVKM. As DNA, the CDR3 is TGTGCCAGCAGTTTACGTTCCATAACTAGCGGGGAGTCGCAGTATTTT. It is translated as CASSLRSITSGESQYF.

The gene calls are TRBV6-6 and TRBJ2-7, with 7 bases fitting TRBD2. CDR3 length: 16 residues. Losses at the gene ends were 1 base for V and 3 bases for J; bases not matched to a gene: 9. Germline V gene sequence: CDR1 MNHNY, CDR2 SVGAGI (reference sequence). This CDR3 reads CASSYYLAGEVYEQYF. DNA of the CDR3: TGTGCCAGCAGTTACTATTTGGCGGGAGAAGTCTACGAGCAGTACTTC.

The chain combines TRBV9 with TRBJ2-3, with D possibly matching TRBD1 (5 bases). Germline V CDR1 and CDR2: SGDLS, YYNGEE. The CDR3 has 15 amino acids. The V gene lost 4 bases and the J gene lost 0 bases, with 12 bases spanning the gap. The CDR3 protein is CASSLGLSSTDTQYF. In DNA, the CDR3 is TGTGCCAGCAGCCTGGGGCTTTCTAGCACAGATACGCAGTATTTT.

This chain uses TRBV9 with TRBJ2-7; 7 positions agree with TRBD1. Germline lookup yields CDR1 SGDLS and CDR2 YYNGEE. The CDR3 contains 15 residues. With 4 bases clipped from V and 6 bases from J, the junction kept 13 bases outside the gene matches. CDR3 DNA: TGTGCCAGCAGCACAAGCGGACAGGTTACGGGCGAGCAGTACTTC. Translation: CASSTSGQVTGEQYF.

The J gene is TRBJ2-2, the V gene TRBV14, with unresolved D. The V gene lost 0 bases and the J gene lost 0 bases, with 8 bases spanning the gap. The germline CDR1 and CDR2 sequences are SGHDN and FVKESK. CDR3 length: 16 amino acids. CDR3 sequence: CASSQEGYTNTGELFF. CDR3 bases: TGTGCCAGCAGCCAAGAAGGCTACACGAACACCGGGGAGCTGTTTTTT.

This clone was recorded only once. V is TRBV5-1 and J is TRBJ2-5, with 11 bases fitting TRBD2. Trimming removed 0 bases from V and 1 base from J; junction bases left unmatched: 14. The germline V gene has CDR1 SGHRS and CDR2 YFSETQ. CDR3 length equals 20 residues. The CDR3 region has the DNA TGCGCCAGCAGCTTGGGACGGTCTCTGCTAGCGGGAGGCACCCAAGAGACCCAGTACTTC. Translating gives CASSLGRSLLAGGTQETQYF.

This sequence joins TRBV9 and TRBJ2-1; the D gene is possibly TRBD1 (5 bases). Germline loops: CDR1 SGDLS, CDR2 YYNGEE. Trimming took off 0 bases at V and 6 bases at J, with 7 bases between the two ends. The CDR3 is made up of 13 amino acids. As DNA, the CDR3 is TGTGCCAGCAGCGTAGATGGGGCCAATGAGCAGTTCTTC. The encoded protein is CASSVDGANEQFF.

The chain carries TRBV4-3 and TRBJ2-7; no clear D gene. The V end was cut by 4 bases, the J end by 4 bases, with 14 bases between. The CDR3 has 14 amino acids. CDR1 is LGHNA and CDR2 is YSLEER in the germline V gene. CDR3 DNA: TGCGCCAGCAGCCCCTCCGTCCTTCCTTACGAGCAGTACTTC. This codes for CASSPSVLPYEQYF.

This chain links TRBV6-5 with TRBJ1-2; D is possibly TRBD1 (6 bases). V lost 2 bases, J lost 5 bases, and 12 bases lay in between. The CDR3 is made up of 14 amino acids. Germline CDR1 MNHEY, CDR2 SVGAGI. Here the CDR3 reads CASSYTEGDYGYTF. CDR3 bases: TGTGCCAGCAGTTACACGGAGGGGGATTATGGCTACACCTTC.

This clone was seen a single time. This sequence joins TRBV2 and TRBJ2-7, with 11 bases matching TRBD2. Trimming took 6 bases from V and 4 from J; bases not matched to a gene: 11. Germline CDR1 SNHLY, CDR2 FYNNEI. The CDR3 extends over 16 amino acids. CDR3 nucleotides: TGTGCCAGCAGGGAGAAGACTAGCGGGACCCTATACGAGCAGTACTTC. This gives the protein CASREKTSGTLYEQYF. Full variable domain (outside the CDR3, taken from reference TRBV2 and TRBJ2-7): EPEVTQTPSHQVTQMGQEVILRCVPISNHLYFYWYRQILGQKVEFLVSFYNNEISEKSEIFDDQFSVERPDGSNFTLKIRSTKLEDSAMYFCASREKTSGTLYEQYFGPGTRLTVT.

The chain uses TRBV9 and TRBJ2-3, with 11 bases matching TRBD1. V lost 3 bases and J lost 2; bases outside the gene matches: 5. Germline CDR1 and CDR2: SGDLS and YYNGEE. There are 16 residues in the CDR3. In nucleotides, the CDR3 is TGTGCCAGCAGCGCCGGGACAGGGGGGTTCACAGATACGCAGTATTTT. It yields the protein CASSAGTGGFTDTQYF.